This T cell receptor beta chain was documented in a study of Graves' ophthalmopathy and Graves' hyperthyroidism (dated 2018 in TCRdb). With respect to the entire study: Stable hyperthyroidism was defined as no progression to ophthalmopathy within 18 months of follow-up. Once sampling was done, hyperthyroidism patients were given methimazole at a starting dose of 30 mg daily, while ophthalmopathy patients were given high-dose intravenous methylprednisolone. For independent validation, a separate cohort was made up of 18 to 20 hyperthyroidism patients plus 17 patients who later progressed from hyperthyroidism to ophthalmopathy. In total, around 140 blood samples were TCR-sequenced: under 45 ophthalmopathy, some 72 hyperthyroidism and approximately 17 hyperthyroidism-to-ophthalmopathy patients. In roughly six hyperthyroidism patients, the T-cell repertoire of thyroid tissue was compared with the T-cell repertoire of blood. A discovery set of 100 patients (under 45 ophthalmopathy, around 57 stable hyperthyroidism) was enrolled to explore V-J signatures distinguishing ophthalmopathy from hyperthyroidism. To tell Graves' ophthalmopathy apart from Graves' hyperthyroidism, and to predict which patients would progress to ophthalmopathy, the study relied on TCR beta repertoire signatures. What the study reported, not specific to this receptor: Most of the expanded thyroid clonotypes with a frequency above 0.001 were also detected in blood, and it was suggested that the thyroid immune response may be reflected by blood repertoires. In cross-validation, the 13-signature model distinguished ophthalmopathy from stable hyperthyroidism with 85% to 90% sensitivity and around 81% specificity, and in the test set the corresponding values were about 80% and 75%. Sample size was not predetermined statistically, and investigators were not blinded to group allocation. In validation, the model predicted ophthalmopathy progression with about 70% sensitivity and roughly 72% specificity; fewer than 15 predicted patients were CT-confirmed with GO in a median of approximately 6.5 months.

CDR1 and CDR2 are read off the germline V gene (reference sequence) as DFQATT and SNEGSKA. Including cysteine and phenylalanine, the CDR3 has 12 amino acids. This entry keeps only the CDR3 DNA: 36 bases, framed from base 1. Comment on this clonotype: The antigen it binds to is not known. No per-base quality is available; no much larger clone lies one base away.

Hyperthyroidism patients were newly diagnosed, were aged 18 to 65 years, and had a disease duration under 2 months. Anyone with other autoimmune diseases, uncontrolled infections, pregnancy or lactation was excluded from the study. Clinical symptoms, serum thyroxine, TRAb, thyroid ultrasound and orbital computed tomography formed the basis of the diagnosis. Trizol reagent was used to extract the total RNA, and its quality was then checked on an Agilent 2100 Bioanalyzer. TCR beta CDR3 regions were amplified from RNA transcripts for repertoire sequencing. The first round was an RT-PCR using HTBI primers with the Qiagen OneStep RT-PCR kit, and this first round was followed by a second-round multiplex PCR, then size selection and purification. Libraries were sequenced on an Illumina HiSeq2000 using paired-end 100 bp reads. As for the authors' bioinformatics: Reads were processed with SOAPnuke, discarding reads with adapters, uncalled bases, mean Phred below 15, or no exact constant-primer or identifier match. COPE v1.2.5 was used to merge high-quality paired reads. Each unique nucleotide sequence was defined as a clonotype, and clonotypes were aligned to IMGT TRB V, D and J references with MiTCR v1.1. The analysis was limited to V-J combinations with a frequency above 0.0001, which together covered 99.2% of the repertoires. For each V-J combination, a TCR clonal expansion and chaos score was defined as the ratio of F50 clonal expansion to chaos observed in the TCRdist matrix. Features were reduced by Welch's t-statistics and random forest to around 13 V-J combinations, which fed a naive Bayes classifier. Thyroid-blood repertoire similarity was quantified with the Morisita-Horn index. Starting from the raw public reads, TCRdb applied fastp trimming at Q25, assembled clones with MiXCR and retained in-frame beta chains. CDR3 protein duplicates are merged, each entry listing the most common genes and DNA. The V and J calls here are based on TCRdb, not the publication. The sample has over a million distinct CDR3 sequences on record, about 35% of them singletons. Jointly, the top ten make up roughly 10% of the sample.

This receptor chain uses TRBV20-1 and TRBJ2-7; TRBD1 fits 8 bases in the junction. Material for sequencing was peripheral blood or thyroid tissue (not recorded which). The sequence came from an adult man with Graves' hyperthyroidism. The CDR3 reads CSTRTGSYEQYF. The DNA reads TGCAGCACACGGACAGGGAGCTACGAGCAGTACTTC.